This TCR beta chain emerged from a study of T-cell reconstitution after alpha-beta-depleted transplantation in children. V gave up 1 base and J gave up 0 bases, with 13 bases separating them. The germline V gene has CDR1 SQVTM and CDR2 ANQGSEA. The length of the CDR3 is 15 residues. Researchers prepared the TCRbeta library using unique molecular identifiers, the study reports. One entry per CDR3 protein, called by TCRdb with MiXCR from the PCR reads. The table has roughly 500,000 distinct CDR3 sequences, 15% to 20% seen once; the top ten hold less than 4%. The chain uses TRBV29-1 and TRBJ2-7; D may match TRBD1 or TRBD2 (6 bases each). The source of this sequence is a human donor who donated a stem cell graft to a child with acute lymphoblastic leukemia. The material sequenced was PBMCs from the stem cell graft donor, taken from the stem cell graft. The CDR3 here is CSVEAWGANSYEQYF. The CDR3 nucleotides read TGCAGCGTTGAAGCGTGGGGGGCCAACTCCTACGAGCAGTACTTC.